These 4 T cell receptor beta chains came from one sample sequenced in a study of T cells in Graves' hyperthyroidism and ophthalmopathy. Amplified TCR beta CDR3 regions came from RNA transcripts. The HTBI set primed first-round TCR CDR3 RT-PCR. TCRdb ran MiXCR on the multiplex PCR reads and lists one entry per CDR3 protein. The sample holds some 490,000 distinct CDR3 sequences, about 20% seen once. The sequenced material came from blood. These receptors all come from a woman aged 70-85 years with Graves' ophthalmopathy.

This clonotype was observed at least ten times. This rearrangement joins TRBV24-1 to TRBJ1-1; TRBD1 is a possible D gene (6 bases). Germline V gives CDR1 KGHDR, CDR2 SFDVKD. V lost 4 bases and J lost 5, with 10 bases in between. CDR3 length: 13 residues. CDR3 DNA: TGTGCCACCAGTGACCCCAGGGGAACTGAAGCTTTCTTT. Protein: CATSDPRGTEAFF.

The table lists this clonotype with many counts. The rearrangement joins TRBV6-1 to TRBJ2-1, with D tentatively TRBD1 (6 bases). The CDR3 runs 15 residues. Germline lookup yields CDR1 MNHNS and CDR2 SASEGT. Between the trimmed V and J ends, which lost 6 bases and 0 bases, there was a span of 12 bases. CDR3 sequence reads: CASRQGKGSYNEQFF. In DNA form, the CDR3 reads TGTGCCAGCAGACAGGGAAAAGGCTCCTACAATGAGCAGTTCTTC.

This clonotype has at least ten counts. Here the CDR3 reads CASSVNQADTQYF. CDR3 DNA sequence: TGCGCCAGCAGCGTGAACCAGGCAGATACGCAGTATTTT. The chain recombines TRBV5-1 with TRBJ2-3, with D unresolved. The CDR3 sequence is 13 residues long. Between the trimmed V and J ends, which lost 4 bases and 4 bases, there was a span of 10 bases. CDR1 SGHRS and CDR2 YFSETQ come from the germline V gene.

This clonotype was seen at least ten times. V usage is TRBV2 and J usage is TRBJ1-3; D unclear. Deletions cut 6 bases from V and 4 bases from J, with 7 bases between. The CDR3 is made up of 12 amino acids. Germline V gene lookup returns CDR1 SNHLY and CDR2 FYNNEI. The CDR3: CASSSGGNTIYF. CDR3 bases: TGTGCCAGCAGCTCGGGAGGAAACACCATATATTTT.